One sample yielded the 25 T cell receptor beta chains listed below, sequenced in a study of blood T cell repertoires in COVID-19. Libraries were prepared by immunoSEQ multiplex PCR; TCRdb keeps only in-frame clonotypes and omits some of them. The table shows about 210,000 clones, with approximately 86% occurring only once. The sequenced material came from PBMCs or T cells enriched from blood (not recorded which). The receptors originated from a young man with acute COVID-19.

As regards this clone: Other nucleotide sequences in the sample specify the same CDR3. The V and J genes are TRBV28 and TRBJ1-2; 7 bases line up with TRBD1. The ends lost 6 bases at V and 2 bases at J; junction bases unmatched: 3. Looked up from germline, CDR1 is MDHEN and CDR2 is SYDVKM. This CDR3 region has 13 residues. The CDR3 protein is CASSPGQNYGYTF. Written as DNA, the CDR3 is TGTGCCAGCAGCCCGGGACAGAACTATGGCTACACCTTC.

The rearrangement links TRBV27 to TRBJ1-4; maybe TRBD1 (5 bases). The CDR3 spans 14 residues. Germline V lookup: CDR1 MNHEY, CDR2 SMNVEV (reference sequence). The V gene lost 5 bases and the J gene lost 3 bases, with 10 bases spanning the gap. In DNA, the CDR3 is TGTGCCAGCAGTCCAGGGTCGTCTAATGAAAAACTGTTTTTT. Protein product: CASSPGSSNEKLFF.

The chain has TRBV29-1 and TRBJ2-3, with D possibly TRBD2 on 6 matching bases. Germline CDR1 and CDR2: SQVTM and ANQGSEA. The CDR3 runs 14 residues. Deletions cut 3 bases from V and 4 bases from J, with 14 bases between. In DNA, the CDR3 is TGCAGCGTTGAGGGTCCGGGAGAAGCAGATACGCAGTATTTT. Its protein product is CSVEGPGEADTQYF.

CDR3 bases: TGTGCCAGCAGTGAGACTAGCGGTAACAATGAGCAGTTCTTC. Protein: CASSETSGNNEQFF. The chain uses TRBV28 and TRBJ2-1; 9 bases fit TRBD2. This CDR3 has 14 amino acids. Trimming removed 5 bases from V and 5 bases from J; junction bases left unmatched: 4. The germline V gene has CDR1 MDHEN and CDR2 SYDVKM.

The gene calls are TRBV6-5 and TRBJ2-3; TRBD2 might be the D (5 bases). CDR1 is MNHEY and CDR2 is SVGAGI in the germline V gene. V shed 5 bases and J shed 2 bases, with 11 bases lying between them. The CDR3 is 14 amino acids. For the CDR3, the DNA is TGTGCCAGCAGTAGCGGCCCAACCACAGATACGCAGTATTTT. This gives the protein CASSSGPTTDTQYF.

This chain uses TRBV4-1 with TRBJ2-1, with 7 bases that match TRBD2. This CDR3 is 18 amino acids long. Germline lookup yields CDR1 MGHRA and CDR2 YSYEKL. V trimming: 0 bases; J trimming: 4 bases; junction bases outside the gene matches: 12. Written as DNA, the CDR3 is TGCGCCAGCAGCCAAGATAATCGGGCGGGAGCTTTGTACAATGAGCAGTTCTTC. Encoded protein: CASSQDNRAGALYNEQFF.

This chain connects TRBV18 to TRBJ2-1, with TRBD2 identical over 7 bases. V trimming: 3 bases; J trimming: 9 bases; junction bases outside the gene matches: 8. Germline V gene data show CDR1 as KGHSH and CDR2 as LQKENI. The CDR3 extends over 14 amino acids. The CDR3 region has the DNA TGTGCCAGCTCACCGAGTCGGGAGGATCGTGAGCAGTTCTTC. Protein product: CASSPSREDREQFF.

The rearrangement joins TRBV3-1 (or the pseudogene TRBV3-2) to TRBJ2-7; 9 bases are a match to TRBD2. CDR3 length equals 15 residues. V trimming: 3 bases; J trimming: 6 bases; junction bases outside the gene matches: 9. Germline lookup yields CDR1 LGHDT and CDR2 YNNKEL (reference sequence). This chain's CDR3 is CASSQTIAGVSEQYF. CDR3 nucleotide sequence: TGTGCCAGCAGCCAGACGATAGCGGGAGTCAGCGAGCAGTACTTC.

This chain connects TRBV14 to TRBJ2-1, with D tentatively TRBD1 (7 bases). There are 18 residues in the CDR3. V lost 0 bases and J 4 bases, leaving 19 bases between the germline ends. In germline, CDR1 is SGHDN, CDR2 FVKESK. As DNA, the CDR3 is TGTGCCAGCAGCCAAGACAGTATTTGGCGGGACAGATACAATGAGCAGTTCTTC. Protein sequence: CASSQDSIWRDRYNEQFF.

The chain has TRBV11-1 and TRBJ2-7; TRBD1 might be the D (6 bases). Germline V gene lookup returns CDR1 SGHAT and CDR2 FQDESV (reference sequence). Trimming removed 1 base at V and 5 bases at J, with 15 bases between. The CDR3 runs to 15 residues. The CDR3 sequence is CASSLGLGAGHEQYF. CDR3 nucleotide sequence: TGTGCCAGCAGCTTAGGTTTGGGGGCGGGCCACGAGCAGTACTTC.

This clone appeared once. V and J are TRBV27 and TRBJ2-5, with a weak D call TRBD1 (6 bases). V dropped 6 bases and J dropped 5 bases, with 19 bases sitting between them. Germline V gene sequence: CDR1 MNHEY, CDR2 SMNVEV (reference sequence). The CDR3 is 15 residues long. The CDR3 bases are TGTGCCAGCAGCGATTTCAGGGGCCCGGGGGAGACCCAGTACTTC. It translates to CASSDFRGPGETQYF.

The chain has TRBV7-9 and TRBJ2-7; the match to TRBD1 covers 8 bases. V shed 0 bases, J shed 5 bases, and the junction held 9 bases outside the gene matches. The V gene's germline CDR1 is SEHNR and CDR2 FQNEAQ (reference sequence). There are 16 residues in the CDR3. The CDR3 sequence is CASSLAGDRGTHEQYF. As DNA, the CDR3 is TGTGCCAGCAGCTTAGCGGGTGACAGGGGAACCCACGAGCAGTACTTC.

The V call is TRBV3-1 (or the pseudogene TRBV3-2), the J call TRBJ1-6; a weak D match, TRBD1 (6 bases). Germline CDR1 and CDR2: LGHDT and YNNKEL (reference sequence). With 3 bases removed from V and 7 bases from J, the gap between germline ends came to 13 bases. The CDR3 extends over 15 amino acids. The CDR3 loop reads CASSHEQGWNSPLHF. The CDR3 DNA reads TGTGCCAGCAGCCACGAACAGGGTTGGAATTCACCCCTCCACTTT.

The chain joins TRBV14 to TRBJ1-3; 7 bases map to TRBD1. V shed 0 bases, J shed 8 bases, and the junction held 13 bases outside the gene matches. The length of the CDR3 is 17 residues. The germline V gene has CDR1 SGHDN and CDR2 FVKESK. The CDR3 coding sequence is TGTGCCAGCAGCCAAGATAACGGACAGGCTTTTCAGGACACCATATATTTT. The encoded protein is CASSQDNGQAFQDTIYF.

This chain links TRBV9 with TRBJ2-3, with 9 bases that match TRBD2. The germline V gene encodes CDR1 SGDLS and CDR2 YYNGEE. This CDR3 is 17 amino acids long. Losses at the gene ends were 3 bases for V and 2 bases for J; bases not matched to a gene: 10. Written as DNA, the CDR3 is TGTGCCAGCAGCGCCCCGACAGCGGGAGGACCCACAGATACGCAGTATTTT. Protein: CASSAPTAGGPTDTQYF.

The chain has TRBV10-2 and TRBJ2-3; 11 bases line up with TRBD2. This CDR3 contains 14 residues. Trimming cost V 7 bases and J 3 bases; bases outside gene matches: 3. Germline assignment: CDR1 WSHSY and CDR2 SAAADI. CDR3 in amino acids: CASTTSGRTDTQYF. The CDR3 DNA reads TGCGCCAGCACCACTAGCGGGAGAACAGATACGCAGTATTTT.

This CDR3 reads CATSTSQVVRHEQFF. The CDR3 coding sequence is TGTGCCACCAGTACCTCGCAGGTCGTCCGGCATGAGCAGTTCTTC. The chain carries TRBV24-1 and TRBJ2-1; D is uncertain. CDR1 is KGHDR and CDR2 is SFDVKD in the germline V gene. V was shortened by 6 bases and J by 8 bases, with 19 bases between the two germline ends. The CDR3 extends over 15 amino acids.

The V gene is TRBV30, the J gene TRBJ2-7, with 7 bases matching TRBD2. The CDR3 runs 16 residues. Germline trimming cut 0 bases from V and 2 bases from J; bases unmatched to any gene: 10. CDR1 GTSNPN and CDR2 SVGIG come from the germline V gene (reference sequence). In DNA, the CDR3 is TGTGCCTGGAGTGTACCTCGTGGCGGGAGTACCTACGAGCAGTACTTC. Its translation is CAWSVPRGGSTYEQYF.

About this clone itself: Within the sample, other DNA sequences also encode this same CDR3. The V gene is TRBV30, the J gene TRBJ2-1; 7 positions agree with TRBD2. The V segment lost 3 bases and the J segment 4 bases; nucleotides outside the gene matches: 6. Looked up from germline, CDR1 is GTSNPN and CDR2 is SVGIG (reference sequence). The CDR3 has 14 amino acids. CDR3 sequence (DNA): TGTGCCTGGAGCGTTGCTAGCGGTTACAATGAGCAGTTCTTC. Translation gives CAWSVASGYNEQFF.

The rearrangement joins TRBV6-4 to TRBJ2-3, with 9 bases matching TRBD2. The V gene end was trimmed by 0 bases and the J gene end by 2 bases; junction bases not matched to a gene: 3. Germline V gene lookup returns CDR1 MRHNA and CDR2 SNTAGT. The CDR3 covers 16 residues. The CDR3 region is CASSDSTSGHTDTQYF. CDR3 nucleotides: TGTGCCAGCAGTGACTCGACTAGCGGCCACACAGATACGCAGTATTTT.

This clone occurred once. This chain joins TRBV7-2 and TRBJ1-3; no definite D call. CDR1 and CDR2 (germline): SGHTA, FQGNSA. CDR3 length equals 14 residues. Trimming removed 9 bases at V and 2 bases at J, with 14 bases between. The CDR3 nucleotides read TGTGCCAGTTCGGTCTGGTCGACTGGAAACACCATATATTTT. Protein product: CASSVWSTGNTIYF.

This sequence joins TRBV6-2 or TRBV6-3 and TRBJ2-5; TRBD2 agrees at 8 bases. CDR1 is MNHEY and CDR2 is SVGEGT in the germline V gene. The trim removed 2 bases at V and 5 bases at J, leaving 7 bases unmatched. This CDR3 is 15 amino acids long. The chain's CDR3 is CASSYPTEREETQYF. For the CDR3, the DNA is TGTGCCAGCAGTTACCCCACTGAGCGGGAGGAGACCCAGTACTTC.

As DNA, the CDR3 is TGTGCCAGCAGGGTGGGGAGCAACACAGATACGCAGTATTTT. Protein sequence: CASRVGSNTDTQYF. The chain uses TRBV27 and TRBJ2-3; possible D gene TRBD2, 5 bases. There are 14 residues in the CDR3. Germline V gene lookup returns CDR1 MNHEY and CDR2 SMNVEV (reference sequence). V dropped 6 bases and J dropped 2 bases, with 12 bases sitting between them.

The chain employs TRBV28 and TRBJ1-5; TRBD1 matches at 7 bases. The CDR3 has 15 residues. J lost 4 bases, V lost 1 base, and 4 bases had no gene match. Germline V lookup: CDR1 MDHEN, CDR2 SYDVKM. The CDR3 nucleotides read TGTGCCAGCAGTTTATACGGGGACAGAAATCAGCCCCAGCATTTT. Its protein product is CASSLYGDRNQPQHF.

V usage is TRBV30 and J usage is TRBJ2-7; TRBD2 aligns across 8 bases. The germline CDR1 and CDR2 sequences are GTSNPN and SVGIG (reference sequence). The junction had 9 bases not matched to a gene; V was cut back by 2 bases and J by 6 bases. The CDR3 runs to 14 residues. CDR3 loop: CAWSQSGRGSEQYF. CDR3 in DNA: TGTGCCTGGAGTCAAAGCGGGAGAGGATCCGAGCAGTACTTC. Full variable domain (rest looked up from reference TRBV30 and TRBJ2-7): SQTIHQWPATLVQPVGSPLSLECTVEGTSNPNLYWYRQAAGRGLQLLFYSVGIGQISSEVPQNLSASRPQDRQFILSSKKLLLSDSGFYLCAWSQSGRGSEQYFGPGTRLTVT.